This is a list of T cell receptor beta chains from one sample in a study of cytomegalovirus exposure and HLA in healthy donors. Only in-frame clones appear in the TCRdb table, and some are missing; sequencing was by immunoSEQ multiplex PCR. Of 150,000 or so clones listed, about 83% are singletons. Sequencing input: PBMCs. The receptors come from a man aged 35-49 years in good health and CMV-seropositive. CDR3s include the opening cysteine and the closing phenylalanine or tryptophan. A D gene is named only where the DNA matches it firmly. Clone size, where shown, is once, few, many, or a class for clones that have expanded.

d_gene,j_gene,v_gene,abundance,CDR3aa,CDR3nt
.,TRBJ1-6,TRBV27,.,CASSPGDSYNSPLHF,TGTGCCAGCAGTCCCGGAGACAGCTATAATTCACCCCTCCACTTT
TRBD1,TRBJ2-7,TRBV6-1,once,CASSARQGESYSYEQYF,TGTGCCAGCAGTGCAAGGCAGGGGGAATCGTATTCTTACGAGCAGTACTTC
.,TRBJ2-7,TRBV21-1,.,CASSKRTSGDEQYF,TGTGCCAGCAGCAAACGGACTAGCGGAGACGAGCAGTACTTC
.,TRBJ2-7,TRBV7-2,.,CASSPRVSSSYEQYF,TGTGCCAGCAGCCCGAGAGTTAGTAGCAGCTACGAGCAGTACTTC
TRBD1,TRBJ2-7,TRBV2,.,CASRSDRGIYEQYF,TGTGCCAGCAGATCGGACAGGGGTATTTACGAGCAGTACTTC
.,TRBJ2-7,TRBV4-2,.,CASSQETSGSPESEQYF,TGTGCCAGCAGCCAAGAGACTTCGGGGAGCCCGGAGAGCGAGCAGTACTTC
TRBD1,TRBJ2-7,TRBV10-1,.,CASSSNRGHHEQYF,TGCGCCAGCAGTTCCAACAGGGGGCATCATGAGCAGTACTTC
TRBD1,TRBJ1-2,TRBV6-5,.,CASRPGQGYGYTF,TGTGCCAGCAGACCCGGACAGGGATATGGCTACACCTTC
TRBD1,TRBJ2-2,TRBV19,.,CASSTDQGAGELFF,TGTGCCAGTAGTACCGACCAGGGGGCCGGGGAGCTGTTTTTT
TRBD1,TRBJ1-5,TRBV5-8,.,CASSRGTGYQPQHF,TGTGCCAGCAGCCGCGGGACAGGGTATCAGCCCCAGCATTTT
.,TRBJ1-3,TRBV13,.,CASSPISYSGNTIYF,TGTGCCAGCAGCCCAATTAGTTACTCTGGAAACACCATATATTTT
.,TRBJ2-3,TRBV5-1,.,CASRPGGGAITDTQYF,TGCGCCAGCAGGCCCGGCGGGGGCGCTATCACAGATACGCAGTATTTT
.,TRBJ1-1,TRBV4-1,.,CASSQVGVGGPNTEAFF,TGCGCCAGCAGCCAAGTAGGCGTAGGGGGACCGAACACTGAAGCTTTCTTT
.,TRBJ2-5,TRBV19,few,CASSKYQGGGETQYF,TGTGCCAGTAGTAAATACCAGGGCGGAGGGGAGACCCAGTACTTC
TRBD1,TRBJ2-1,TRBV7-2,.,CASSLTGGYYNEQFF,TGTGCCAGCAGCTTGACAGGGGGCTACTACAATGAGCAGTTCTTC
.,TRBJ2-3,TRBV10-3,.,CAISAAGIGDTQYF,TGTGCCATCAGTGCGGCGGGGATAGGAGATACGCAGTATTTT
.,TRBJ2-3,TRBV7-3,.,CASSATRVDTQYF,TGTGCCAGCAGCGCCACTAGGGTAGATACGCAGTATTTT
.,TRBJ2-1,TRBV14,.,CASRQGPGGAQFF,TGTGCCAGCAGGCAGGGTCCCGGCGGGGCGCAGTTCTTC
TRBD1,TRBJ2-2,TRBV25-1,.,CASSGTGGYTGELFF,TGTGCCAGCAGTGGGACAGGGGGATACACCGGGGAGCTGTTTTTT
TRBD1,TRBJ1-4,TRBV9,.,CASSVAGGGYEKLFF,TGTGCCAGCAGCGTAGCAGGGGGCGGATATGAAAAACTGTTTTTT
.,TRBJ2-1,TRBV11-1,once,CASSTQTGDYNEQFF,TGTGCCAGCAGCACTCAGACAGGCGACTACAATGAGCAGTTCTTC
.,TRBJ1-2,TRBV29-1,.,CSVETGEGGGYTF,TGCAGCGTTGAAACCGGGGAGGGCGGCGGCTACACCTTC
.,TRBJ1-2,TRBV15,.,CATSRDLTRANYGYTF,TGTGCCACCAGCAGAGATCTAACGCGAGCTAACTATGGCTACACCTTC
.,TRBJ1-4,TRBV6-5,.,CASRYLQGGNEKLFF,TGTGCCAGCAGATATCTACAGGGTGGTAATGAAAAACTGTTTTTT
.,TRBJ2-3,TRBV7-9,.,CASSFQGTQYF,TGTGCCAGCAGCTTCCAGGGAACGCAGTATTTT
.,TRBJ1-2,TRBV6-5,.,CASSYSRGGYGYTF,TGTGCCAGCAGTTACTCTCGGGGGGGCTATGGCTACACCTTC
.,TRBJ2-7,TRBV5-1,.,CASSLFNRAEQYF,TGCGCCAGCAGCTTATTTAATCGAGCCGAGCAGTACTTC
TRBD1,TRBJ2-3,TRBV4-3,.,CASSQDRRGRTQYF,TGCGCCAGCAGCCAAGATCGCAGGGGGCGAACGCAGTATTTT
.,TRBJ2-7,TRBV7-9,.,CSSSRDSYEQYF,TGTTCCAGCAGCAGAGACTCCTACGAGCAGTACTTC
.,TRBJ2-2,TRBV5-5,.,CASSPDTGELFF,TGTGCCAGCAGCCCGGACACCGGGGAGCTGTTTTTT
TRBD2,TRBJ2-1,TRBV6-5,.,CASSYGTSGSDEQFF,TGTGCCAGCAGTTACGGGACTAGCGGGAGCGATGAGCAGTTCTTC
.,TRBJ2-5,TRBV9,.,CASSARLDEETQYF,TGTGCCAGCAGCGCCCGACTAGACGAGGAGACCCAGTACTTC
TRBD1,TRBJ1-4,TRBV5-6,few,CASHLQGHPNEKLFF,TGTGCCAGCCATTTACAGGGGCACCCAAATGAAAAACTGTTTTTT
TRBD2,TRBJ2-1,TRBV11-3,.,CASSLLAGDYNEQFF,TGTGCCAGCAGCTTACTGGCGGGAGATTACAATGAGCAGTTCTTC
TRBD1,TRBJ1-2,TRBV5-5,.,CASSLERGRSNYGYTF,TGTGCCAGCAGCTTGGAGAGGGGGCGAAGTAACTATGGCTACACCTTC
TRBD2,TRBJ2-3,TRBV5-1,.,CASSRDYGAGSGDTQYF,TGCGCCAGCAGCCGTGACTACGGAGCGGGGTCGGGGGATACGCAGTATTTT
TRBD1,TRBJ1-1,TRBV4-3,.,CASSQDRDRVQGAEAFF,TGCGCCAGCAGCCAAGATCGGGACAGGGTCCAAGGGGCTGAAGCTTTCTTT